This T cell receptor (beta chain) was captured by sequencing in a study of CD8+ T cells in alopecia areata. Study context: A regimen of oral tofacitinib, 5 to 10 mg twice daily, was given to treated patients.

In germline, CDR1 is SGDLS, CDR2 YYNGEE. The CDR3 is 15 amino acids. Trimming took off 0 bases at V and 2 bases at J, with 9 bases between the two ends. Extracted RNA was reverse transcribed into cDNA, the sequencing template. Profiled with immunoSEQ multiplex PCR; TCRdb holds only in-frame clones, not every one. The repertoire holds about 90,000 clones, roughly 45% seen once, with roughly 18% in the top ten. Study-wide results and limits: Sequence data from scalp samples additionally include resident alphabeta T cells of normal skin. Significant decreases in scalp clonality and expanded CD8+ clones followed tofacitinib treatment.

Indicated treatment: oral pan-JAK inhibitor, 5-10 mg twice daily. Using a FACSAria, the CD4+ and CD8+ T cells were sorted from the PBMCs. A few counts support this clone. No antigen is known for it. The gene calls are TRBV9 and TRBJ1-5; D remains ambiguous. This TCR came from a human donor with alopecia areata. The material sequenced was CD8+ T cells sorted from blood, taken at week 24, from a patient treated with tofacitinib. DNA of the CDR3: TGTGCCAGCAGCGTAGGTTGGGGTGGCAATCAGCCCCAGCATTTT. It is translated as CASSVGWGGNQPQHF.